What follows are 28 T cell receptor beta chains derived from one specimen sequenced in a study of CD8+ T cells in alopecia areata. RNA extraction and reverse transcription yielded cDNA as sequencing template. Sequencing used immunoSEQ multiplex PCR; TCRdb keeps in-frame clones, though not all of them. In the table there are 85,000 to 110,000 clones, approximately 58% of which are singletons. Sequencing input: CD4+ T cells sorted from blood. The receptors were sampled from a human donor in good health.

This clone appeared a few times. The chain carries TRBV6-5 and TRBJ2-7; TRBD1 agrees at 8 bases. Germline lookup yields CDR1 MNHEY and CDR2 SVGAGI. V trimming: 8 bases; J trimming: 5 bases; junction bases outside the gene matches: 2. The CDR3 has 11 residues. CDR3 DNA: TGTGCCAGCGCAGGGGGCCACGAGCAGTACTTC. This encodes CASAGGHEQYF.

The chain recombines TRBV29-1 with TRBJ1-1, with D hard to call. Germline V CDR1 and CDR2: SQVTM, ANQGSEA. V was shortened by 4 bases and J by 6 bases, with 9 bases between the two germline ends. The CDR3 length is 11 residues. The CDR3 DNA sequence: TGCAGCGTTGGGGGATTGGCTGAAGCTTTCTTT. Translating gives CSVGGLAEAFF.

This sequence joins TRBV7-9 and TRBJ1-6; D is ambiguous. Looked up from germline, CDR1 is SEHNR and CDR2 is FQNEAQ (reference sequence). The V gene lost 5 bases and the J gene lost 6 bases, with 11 bases spanning the gap. The CDR3 is 14 residues long. The CDR3 region has the DNA TGTGCCAGCAGCCCCTCGGGTGGTAATTCACCCCTCCACTTT. Encoded protein: CASSPSGGNSPLHF.

This clone was recorded only once. The DNA for the CDR3 is TGTGCCAGCAGTTCGCGAAGTAACTATGGCTACACCTTC. This translates into CASSSRSNYGYTF. The rearrangement links TRBV4-2 to TRBJ1-2, with D uncertain. Trimming shortened V by 6 bases and J by 1 base, and 9 bases separated the two germline ends. The CDR3 runs to 13 residues. Germline V gene lookup returns CDR1 LGHNA and CDR2 YNFKEQ.

This clone came up a few times. The chain employs TRBV2 and TRBJ2-3, with D perhaps assigned TRBD1 or TRBD2 (5 bases each). From germline, CDR1 is SNHLY and CDR2 FYNNEI. The CDR3 is made up of 17 amino acids. The ends were cut back, 6 bases at V and 0 bases at J, with 19 bases in the middle. The DNA for the CDR3 is TGTGCCAGCAGCCGAAACGGGGCCGGTACTAGCACAGATACGCAGTATTTT. Residues: CASSRNGAGTSTDTQYF.

This clone showed up just a few times. The rearrangement uses TRBV7-2 and TRBJ1-6; tentative D call: TRBD1 (6 bases). This CDR3 has 14 amino acids. Trimming removed 7 bases from V and 10 bases from J, with 17 bases in between. CDR1 is SGHTA and CDR2 is FQGNSA in the germline V gene. The CDR3 region has the DNA TGTGCCAGCACCAGAAGCAGGGGCGGGTCACCCCTCCACTTT. As protein: CASTRSRGGSPLHF.

The rearrangement joins TRBV7-8 to TRBJ1-1; D is undetermined. The CDR3 runs to 14 residues. Germline V gene data show CDR1 as SGHVS and CDR2 as FQNEAQ. The V end lost 0 bases, the J end lost 5 bases, and 10 bases lay between the germline ends. CDR3 region: CASSLALGGTEAFF. DNA for the CDR3: TGTGCCAGCAGCTTAGCCCTGGGAGGGACTGAAGCTTTCTTT.

The chain joins TRBV7-2 to TRBJ2-6; D perhaps matches TRBD1 (5 bases). Trimming pared 5 bases from V and 1 base from J, leaving 9 bases between. The CDR3 has 15 amino acids. CDR1 and CDR2 from the germline V gene are SGHTA and FQGNSA. CDR3 residues: CASSRQGSGANVLTF. Written as DNA, the CDR3 is TGTGCCAGCAGCCGGCAGGGTTCTGGGGCCAACGTCCTGACTTTC.

This clone turned up a few times. The genes are TRBV7-2 and TRBJ2-1, with TRBD2 matching 8 bases. Germline V CDR1 and CDR2: SGHTA, FQGNSA. V lost 5 bases and J lost 5; bases outside the gene matches: 8. The CDR3 covers 15 residues. This CDR3 is CASSGERGLNNEQFF. CDR3 nucleotide sequence: TGTGCCAGCAGCGGAGAGCGGGGGCTAAACAATGAGCAGTTCTTC.

The V call is TRBV29-1, the J call TRBJ2-2, with a weak D call TRBD2 (7 bases). CDR1 and CDR2 from the germline V gene are SQVTM and ANQGSEA. The CDR3 sequence is 15 residues long. V shed 5 bases and J shed 6 bases, with 19 bases lying between them. The CDR3 bases are TGCAGCGTTCGCGGGGGCATCTCTGGTCCCGGGGAGCTGTTTTTT. Protein: CSVRGGISGPGELFF.

This clone was detected only once. V gene TRBV25-1 combines with J gene TRBJ2-3; D is possibly TRBD1 or TRBD2 (5 bases each). Germline CDR1 and CDR2: MGHDK and SYGVNS. Trimming removed 1 base at V and 2 bases at J, with 19 bases between. This CDR3 has 18 residues. CDR3 loop: CASSEFKAGASLTDTQYF. CDR3 nucleotides: TGTGCCAGCAGTGAATTCAAGGCTGGGGCTAGCCTCACAGATACGCAGTATTTT.

A word on this clone: Its ends do not fully match the called genes, so a read error is possible. This chain uses TRBV30 with TRBJ2-7, with 11 bases fitting TRBD1. The V gene's germline CDR1 is GTSNPN and CDR2 SVGIG (reference sequence). The CDR3 spans 12 residues. Here the CDR3 DNA reads TGTGCCTGGAGGGTCGGGGACAGGGGGATTACCTTC. Translated: CAWRVGDRGITF.

For this clone: The junction departs from germline at one end; a sequencing error may be responsible. The V gene is TRBV6-1, the J gene TRBJ2-3, with no clear D. The CDR3 contains 9 residues. Germline CDR1 MNHNS, CDR2 SASEGT. The CDR3 region has the DNA TGTGCCAGCAGAGATACGCAGTATTTT. Encoded protein: CASRDTQYF.

The chain is built from TRBV7-2 and TRBJ2-7; TRBD1 matches 8 bases. There are 14 residues in the CDR3. Unmatched junction bases numbered 0, after V lost 2 bases and J lost 0 bases. The germline V gene has CDR1 SGHTA and CDR2 FQGNSA. The CDR3 region has the DNA TGTGCCAGCAGCTTAACAGGGGGCTCCTACGAGCAGTACTTC. It specifies CASSLTGGSYEQYF.

V gene TRBV27 combines with J gene TRBJ2-4; D tentatively reads TRBD1 or TRBD2 (7 bases each). The germline V gene encodes CDR1 MNHEY and CDR2 SMNVEV (reference sequence). Trimming shortened V by 5 bases and J by 0 bases, and 11 bases separated the two germline ends. CDR3 length: 15 amino acids. Written as DNA, the CDR3 is TGTGCCAGCAGTGCAGGGGGGGCAGCCAAAAACATTCAGTACTTC. Translation gives CASSAGGAAKNIQYF.

The J gene is TRBJ1-3, the V gene TRBV27; no clear D gene. The CDR3 has 15 residues. Between the trimmed V and J ends, which lost 6 bases and 0 bases, there was a span of 12 bases. The germline CDR1 and CDR2 sequences are MNHEY and SMNVEV (reference sequence). CDR3 bases: TGTGCCAGCAGCTCTAAAGCGTTCTCTGGAAACACCATATATTTT. Residues: CASSSKAFSGNTIYF.

The chain is built from TRBV4-1 and TRBJ2-3; D gene ambiguous. V lost 1 base, J lost 1 base, and 9 bases lay in between. Per germline, CDR1 MGHRA and CDR2 YSYEKL. CDR3 size: 15 residues. The CDR3 DNA reads as TGCGCCAGCAGCCAAGGGTCGGCGGGCACAGATACGCAGTATTTT. Translation: CASSQGSAGTDTQYF.

CDR3 protein: CASLYTGNSNQPQHF. The CDR3 DNA is TGTGCCAGCCTCTACACAGGGAATAGCAATCAGCCCCAGCATTTT. The chain recombines TRBV6-6 with TRBJ1-5, with a weak D call TRBD1 (6 bases). This CDR3 is built from 15 residues. From germline, CDR1 is MNHNY and CDR2 SVGAGI (reference sequence). The V end lost 8 bases, the J end lost 0 bases, and 14 bases lay between the germline ends.

The J gene is TRBJ2-3, the V gene TRBV2; no clear D gene. V lost 7 bases, J lost 1 base, and 9 bases lay in between. Germline V CDR1 and CDR2: SNHLY, FYNNEI. The CDR3 length is 13 residues. In DNA form, the CDR3 reads TGTGCCAGCATGGGCCGCCGCACAGATACGCAGTATTTT. It yields the protein CASMGRRTDTQYF.

V and J are TRBV28 and TRBJ2-1; 9 positions agree with TRBD1. Germline V gene lookup returns CDR1 MDHEN and CDR2 SYDVKM. With 2 bases clipped from V and 8 bases from J, the junction kept 7 bases outside the gene matches. This CDR3 comprises 15 residues. The CDR3 here is CASSLAGQGVDEQFF. CDR3 nucleotide sequence: TGTGCCAGCAGTTTAGCGGGACAGGGTGTCGATGAGCAGTTCTTC.

This clone was found once. V and J are TRBV5-1 and TRBJ1-1, with D unresolved. V lost 2 bases to trimming and J lost 1 base, with 6 bases between them. The length of the CDR3 is 13 residues. CDR1 and CDR2 (germline): SGHRS, YFSETQ. The CDR3 DNA reads as TGCGCCAGCAGCTTCGGACGGAACACTGAAGCTTTCTTT. Protein: CASSFGRNTEAFF.

The table lists this clone with a few counts. The chain couples TRBV5-1 to TRBJ1-2; D perhaps matches TRBD1 (6 bases). This CDR3 comprises 16 residues. CDR1 SGHRS and CDR2 YFSETQ come from the germline V gene. The V gene lost 4 bases and the J gene lost 0 bases, with 16 bases spanning the gap. The CDR3: CASSRAGGGANYGYTF. The CDR3 DNA reads as TGCGCCAGCAGCCGAGCAGGAGGGGGAGCTAACTATGGCTACACCTTC.

The sample holds a few counts of this clone. V is TRBV11-2 and J is TRBJ2-7, with D uncertain. This CDR3 is built from 14 residues. Trimming removed 1 base from V and 3 bases from J, with 10 bases in between. CDR1 and CDR2 from the germline V gene are SGHAT and FQNNGV. The CDR3 nucleotides are TGTGCCAGCAGCTTAGTTGTAGGAGACTACGAGCAGTACTTC. It is translated as CASSLVVGDYEQYF.

The chain uses TRBV7-9 and TRBJ2-5, with D hard to call. Trimming took off 1 base at V and 5 bases at J, with 11 bases between the two ends. CDR1 is SEHNR and CDR2 is FQNEAQ in the germline V gene (reference sequence). CDR3 length equals 14 residues. The CDR3 is CASSLDTVRETQYF. The CDR3 DNA reads TGTGCCAGCAGCTTAGATACAGTACGGGAGACCCAGTACTTC.

The V gene is TRBV7-2, the J gene TRBJ2-7; the match to TRBD2 covers 9 bases. Trimming cost V 2 bases and J 5 bases; bases outside gene matches: 4. The CDR3 totals 14 residues. Looked up from germline, CDR1 is SGHTA and CDR2 is FQGNSA. The CDR3 loop reads CASSLWPSGDEQYF. The CDR3, as DNA: TGTGCCAGCAGCTTATGGCCTAGCGGGGACGAGCAGTACTTC. Using reference TRBV7-2 and TRBJ2-7 for the parts outside the CDR3, the full variable domain is GAGVSQSPSNKVTEKGKDVELRCDPISGHTALYWYRQSLGQGLEFLIYFQGNSAPDKSGLPSDRFSAERTGGSVSTLTIQRTQQEDSAVYLCASSLWPSGDEQYFGPGTRLTVT.

This clone was counted only a few times. The chain combines TRBV29-1 with TRBJ2-1; 12 positions match TRBD2. V shed 0 bases and J 6 bases; nucleotides not matched to a gene: 3. There are 15 residues in the CDR3. The germline CDR1 and CDR2 sequences are SQVTM and ANQGSEA. The CDR3 reads CSVEDPSGGANEQFF. The DNA for the CDR3 is TGCAGCGTTGAAGATCCTAGCGGGGGGGCCAATGAGCAGTTCTTC.

DNA of the CDR3: TGTGCCTGGAGTGCTTTGCAGGGGACTCAGCCCCAGCATTTT. Translating gives CAWSALQGTQPQHF. This rearrangement joins TRBV30 to TRBJ1-5; a weak D match, TRBD1 (6 bases). Trimming removed 1 base from V and 6 bases from J, with 13 bases in between. The CDR3 covers 14 residues. Germline V CDR1 and CDR2: GTSNPN, SVGIG (reference sequence).

The sample holds a few counts of this clone. The chain links TRBV28 to TRBJ2-4; TRBD2 matches at 7 bases. Losses at the gene ends were 5 bases for V and 8 bases for J; bases not matched to a gene: 6. This CDR3 has 13 amino acids. Germline V gene lookup returns CDR1 MDHEN and CDR2 SYDVKM. This CDR3 is CASSIGGRDIQYF. The CDR3, as DNA: TGTGCCAGCAGTATCGGGGGGAGGGACATTCAGTACTTC.